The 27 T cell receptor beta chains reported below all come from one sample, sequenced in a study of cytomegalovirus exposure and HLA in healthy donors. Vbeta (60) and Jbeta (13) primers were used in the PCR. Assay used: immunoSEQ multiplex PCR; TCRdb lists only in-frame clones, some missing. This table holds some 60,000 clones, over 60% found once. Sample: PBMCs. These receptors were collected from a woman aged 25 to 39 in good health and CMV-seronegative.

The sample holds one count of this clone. As DNA, the CDR3 is TGTGCCAGCAGTTCCACAGTGAACACCGGGGAGCTGTTTTTT. The encoded protein is CASSSTVNTGELFF. V gene TRBV6-6 combines with J gene TRBJ2-2; D unresolved. The CDR3 is 14 residues long. V lost 4 bases, J lost 1 base, and 7 bases lay in between. Germline V CDR1 and CDR2: MNHNY, SVGAGI (reference sequence).

The DNA for the CDR3 is TGCGCCAGCATGACGGGAGCCAACAATGAGCAGTTCTTC. As protein: CASMTGANNEQFF. The chain employs TRBV4-1 and TRBJ2-1; a weak D match, TRBD2 (6 bases). This CDR3 contains 13 residues. The germline CDR1 and CDR2 sequences are MGHRA and YSYEKL. Between the trimmed V and J ends, which lost 7 bases and 5 bases, there was a span of 12 bases.

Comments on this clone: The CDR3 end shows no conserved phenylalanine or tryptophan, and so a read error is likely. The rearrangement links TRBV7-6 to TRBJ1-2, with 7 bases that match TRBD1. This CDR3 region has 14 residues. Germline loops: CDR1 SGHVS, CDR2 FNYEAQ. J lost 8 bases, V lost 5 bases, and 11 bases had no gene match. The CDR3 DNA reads TGTGCCAGCAGCCATCTCGACAGGGAGTCAGGCTACACCTCC. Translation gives CASSHLDRESGYTS.

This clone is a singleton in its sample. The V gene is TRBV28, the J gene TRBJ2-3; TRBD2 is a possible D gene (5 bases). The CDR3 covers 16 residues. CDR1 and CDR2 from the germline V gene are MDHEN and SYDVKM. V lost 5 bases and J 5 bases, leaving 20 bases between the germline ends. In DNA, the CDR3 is TGTGCCAGCAGTCGCCTGGATGCGTCCCGGGGAGATACGCAGTATTTT. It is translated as CASSRLDASRGDTQYF.

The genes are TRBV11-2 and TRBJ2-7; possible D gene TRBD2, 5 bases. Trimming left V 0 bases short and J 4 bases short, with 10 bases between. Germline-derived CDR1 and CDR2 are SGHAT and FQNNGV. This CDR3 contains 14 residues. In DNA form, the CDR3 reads TGTGCCAGCAGCTTAGAGAGGGTTGGGTACGAGCAGTACGTC. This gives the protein CASSLERVGYEQYV.

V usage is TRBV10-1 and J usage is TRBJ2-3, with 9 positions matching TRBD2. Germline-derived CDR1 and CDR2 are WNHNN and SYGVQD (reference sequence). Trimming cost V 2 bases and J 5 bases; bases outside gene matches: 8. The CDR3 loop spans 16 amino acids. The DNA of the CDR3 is TGCGCCAGCAGTGAGAGGGCGGGAGGGCCGTTAGATACGCAGTATTTT. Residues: CASSERAGGPLDTQYF.

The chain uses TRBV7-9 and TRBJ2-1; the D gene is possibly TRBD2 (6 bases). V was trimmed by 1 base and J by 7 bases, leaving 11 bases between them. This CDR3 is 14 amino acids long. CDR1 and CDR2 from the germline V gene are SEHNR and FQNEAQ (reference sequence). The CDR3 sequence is CASSLVGGRNEQFF. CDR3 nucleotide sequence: TGTGCCAGCAGCTTAGTAGGAGGGAGGAATGAGCAGTTCTTC.

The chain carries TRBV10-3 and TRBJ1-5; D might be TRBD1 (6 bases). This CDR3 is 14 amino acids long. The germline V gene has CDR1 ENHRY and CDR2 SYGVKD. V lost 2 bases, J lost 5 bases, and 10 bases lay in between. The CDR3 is CAISEAEGDQPQHF. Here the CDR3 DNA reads TGTGCCATCAGTGAGGCAGAGGGGGATCAGCCCCAGCATTTT.

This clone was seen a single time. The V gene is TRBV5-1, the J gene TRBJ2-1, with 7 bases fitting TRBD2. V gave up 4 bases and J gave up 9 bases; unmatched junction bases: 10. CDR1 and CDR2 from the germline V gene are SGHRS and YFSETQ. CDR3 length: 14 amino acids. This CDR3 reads CASSKRTRVVEQFF. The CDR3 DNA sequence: TGCGCCAGCAGCAAAAGGACTAGGGTGGTTGAGCAGTTCTTC.

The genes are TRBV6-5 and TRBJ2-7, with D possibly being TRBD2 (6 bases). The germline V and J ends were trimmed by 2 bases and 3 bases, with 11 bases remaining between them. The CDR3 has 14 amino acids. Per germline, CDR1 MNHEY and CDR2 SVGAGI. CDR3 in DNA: TGTGCCAGCAGTTACCGACTAGGAATCTACGAGCAGTACTTC. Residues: CASSYRLGIYEQYF.

The CDR3 region has the DNA TGTGCCAGCAGCGAACAGGTCCACTGGGCCCCCACCGGGGAGCTGTTTTTT. It specifies CASSEQVHWAPTGELFF. The V and J genes are TRBV9 and TRBJ2-2, with a tentative D call TRBD1 (5 bases). CDR3 length equals 17 residues. The V end lost 3 bases, the J end lost 4 bases, and 19 bases lay between the germline ends. The germline CDR1 and CDR2 sequences are SGDLS and YYNGEE. Full variable domain (outside the CDR3, taken from reference TRBV9 and TRBJ2-2): DSGVTQTPKHLITATGQRVTLRCSPRSGDLSVYWYQQSLDQGLQFLIQYYNGEERAKGNILERFSAQQFPDLHSELNLSSLELGDSALYFCASSEQVHWAPTGELFFGEGSRLTVL.

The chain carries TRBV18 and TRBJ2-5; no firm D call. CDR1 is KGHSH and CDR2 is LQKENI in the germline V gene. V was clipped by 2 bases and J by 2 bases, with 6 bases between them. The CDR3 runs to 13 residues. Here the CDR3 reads CASSPGLQETQYF. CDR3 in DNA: TGTGCCAGCTCACCAGGCCTTCAAGAGACCCAGTACTTC.

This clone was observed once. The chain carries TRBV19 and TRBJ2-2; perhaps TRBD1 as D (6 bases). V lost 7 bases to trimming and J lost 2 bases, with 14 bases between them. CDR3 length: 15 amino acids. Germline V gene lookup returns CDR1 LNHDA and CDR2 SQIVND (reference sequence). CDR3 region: CASISGQINTGELFF. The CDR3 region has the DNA TGTGCCAGTATTTCCGGACAGATAAACACCGGGGAGCTGTTTTTT.

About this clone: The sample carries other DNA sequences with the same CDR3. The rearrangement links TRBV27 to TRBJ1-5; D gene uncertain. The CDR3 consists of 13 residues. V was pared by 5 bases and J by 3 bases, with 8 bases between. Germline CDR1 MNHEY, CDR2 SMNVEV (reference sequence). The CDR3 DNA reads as TGTGCCAGCAGTCTACAGATCAATCAGCCCCAGCATTTT. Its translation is CASSLQINQPQHF.

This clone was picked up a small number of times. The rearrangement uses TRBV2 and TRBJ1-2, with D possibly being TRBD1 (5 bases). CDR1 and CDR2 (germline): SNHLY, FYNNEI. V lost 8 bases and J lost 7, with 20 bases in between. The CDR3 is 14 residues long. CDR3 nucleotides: TGTGCCAGCCAGTCACTTCGGGGGAAGAGTGGCTACACCTTC. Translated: CASQSLRGKSGYTF.

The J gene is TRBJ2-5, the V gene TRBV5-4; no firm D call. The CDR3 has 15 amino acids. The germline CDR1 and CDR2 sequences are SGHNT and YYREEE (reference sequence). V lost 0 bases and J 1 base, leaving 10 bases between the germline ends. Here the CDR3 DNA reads TGTGCCAGCAGCTTGGGGCTTGGCGGCCAAGAGACCCAGTACTTC. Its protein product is CASSLGLGGQETQYF.

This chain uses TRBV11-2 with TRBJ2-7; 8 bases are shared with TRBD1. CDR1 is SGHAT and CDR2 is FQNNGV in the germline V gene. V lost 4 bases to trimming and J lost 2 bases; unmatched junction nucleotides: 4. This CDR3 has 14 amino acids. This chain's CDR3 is CASSSDRAAYEQYF. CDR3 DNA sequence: TGTGCCAGCAGCTCGGACAGGGCAGCCTACGAGCAGTACTTC. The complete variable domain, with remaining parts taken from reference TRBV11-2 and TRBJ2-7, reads EAGVAQSPRYKIIEKRQSVAFWCNPISGHATLYWYQQILGQGPKLLIQFQNNGVVDDSQLPKDRFSAERLKGVDSTLKIQPAKLEDSAVYLCASSSDRAAYEQYFGPGTRLTVT.

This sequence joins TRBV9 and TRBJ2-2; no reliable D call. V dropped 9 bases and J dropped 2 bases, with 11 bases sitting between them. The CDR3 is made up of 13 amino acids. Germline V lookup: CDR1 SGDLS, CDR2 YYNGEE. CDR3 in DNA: TGTGCCACTACCGGAGTAAACACCGGGGAGCTGTTTTTT. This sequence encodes CATTGVNTGELFF.

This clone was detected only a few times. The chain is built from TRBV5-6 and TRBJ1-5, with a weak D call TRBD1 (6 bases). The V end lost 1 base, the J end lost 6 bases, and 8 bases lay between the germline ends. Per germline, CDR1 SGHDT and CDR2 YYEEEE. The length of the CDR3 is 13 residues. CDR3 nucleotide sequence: TGTGCCAGCAGCTTGTTGGGGGCTCAGCCCCAGCATTTT. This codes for CASSLLGAQPQHF.

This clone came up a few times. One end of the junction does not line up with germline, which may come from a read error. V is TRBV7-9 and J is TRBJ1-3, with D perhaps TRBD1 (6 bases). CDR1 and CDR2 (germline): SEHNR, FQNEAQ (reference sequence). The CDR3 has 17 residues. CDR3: CSSSVSQGPRSGNTIYF. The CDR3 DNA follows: TGTTCCAGCAGCGTAAGTCAGGGGCCCCGCTCTGGAAACACCATATATTTT.

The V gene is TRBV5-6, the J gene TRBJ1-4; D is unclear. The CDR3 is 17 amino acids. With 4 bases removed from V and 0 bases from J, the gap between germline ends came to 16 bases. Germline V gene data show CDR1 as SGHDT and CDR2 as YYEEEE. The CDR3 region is CASSHGLPRATNEKLFF. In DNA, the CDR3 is TGTGCCAGCAGCCACGGACTGCCAAGGGCAACTAATGAAAAACTGTTTTTT.

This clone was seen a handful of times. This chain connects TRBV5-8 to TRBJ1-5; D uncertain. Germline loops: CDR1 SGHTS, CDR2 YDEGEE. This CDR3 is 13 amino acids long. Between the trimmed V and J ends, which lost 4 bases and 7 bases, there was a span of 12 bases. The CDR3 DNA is TGTGCCAGCAGCCCCTTCGCGGGCCAGCCCCAGCATTTT. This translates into CASSPFAGQPQHF.

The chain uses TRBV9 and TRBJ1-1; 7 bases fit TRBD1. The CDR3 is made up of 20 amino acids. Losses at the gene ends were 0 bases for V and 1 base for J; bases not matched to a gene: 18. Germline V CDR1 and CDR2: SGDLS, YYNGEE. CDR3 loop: CASSVDFRGTVRGANTEAFF. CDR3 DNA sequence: TGTGCCAGCAGCGTAGATTTTCGCGGGACAGTCCGTGGGGCGAACACTGAAGCTTTCTTT.

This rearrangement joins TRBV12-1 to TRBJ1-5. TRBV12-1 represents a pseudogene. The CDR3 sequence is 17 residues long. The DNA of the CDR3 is TGTGCCAGCAGCTTTAGGGACTACAAAGCCCCGTATCAGCCCCAGCATTTT. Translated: CASSFRDYKAPYQPQHF.

This chain's CDR3 is CASSLEVGTGVVSEQFF. CDR3 coding DNA: TGCGCCAGCAGCTTGGAGGTAGGGACAGGGGTTGTTAGTGAGCAGTTCTTC. This chain connects TRBV5-1 to TRBJ2-1, with 10 bases identical to TRBD1. This CDR3 comprises 17 residues. V gave up 0 bases and J gave up 9 bases; unmatched junction bases: 12. Germline V gives CDR1 SGHRS, CDR2 YFSETQ.

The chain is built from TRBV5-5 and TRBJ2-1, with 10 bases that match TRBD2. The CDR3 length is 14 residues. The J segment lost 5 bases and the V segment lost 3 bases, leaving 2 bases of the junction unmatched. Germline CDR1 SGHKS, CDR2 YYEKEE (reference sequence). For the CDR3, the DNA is TGTGCCAGCAGCTCGGGACTAGCGCACAATGAGCAGTTCTTC. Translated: CASSSGLAHNEQFF.

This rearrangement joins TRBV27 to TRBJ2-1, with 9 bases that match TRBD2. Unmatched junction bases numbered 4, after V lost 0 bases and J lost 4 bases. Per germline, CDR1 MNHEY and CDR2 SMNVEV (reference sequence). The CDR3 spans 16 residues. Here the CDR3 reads CASSLSSGLAYNEQFF. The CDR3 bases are TGTGCCAGCAGTTTATCCTCGGGACTAGCATACAATGAGCAGTTCTTC.